This T cell receptor beta chain was documented in a study of blood T cells in healthy people across ages. In this sample, this clonotype turned up a few times. Its antigen is as yet unknown. The V and J ends lost 3 bases and 6 bases respectively, with 17 bases between them. Per germline, CDR1 MDHEN and CDR2 SYDVKM. The CDR3 runs to 16 residues. A second PCR of 7 to 11 cycles used a sample-barcoded 5' primer and a J-beta primer mix. Each CDR3 protein is one row after TCRdb ran MiXCR on the 5' RACE reads. The data show over 1,500,000 distinct CDR3 sequences, about 49% seen once. Study-wide findings and caveats: Possibly, changes in expanded clonotypes were confounded because donor CMV status was unknown.

The sequence derives from a woman aged 40 to 50 in good health. Sequencing was performed on blood. This rearrangement joins TRBV28 to TRBJ2-2; D perhaps matches TRBD1 (5 bases). The CDR3 loop is CASSFSAGFYPGELFF. The CDR3 nucleotides are TGTGCCAGCAGTTTTTCGGCAGGGTTTTATCCCGGGGAGCTGTTTTTT.